This T cell receptor (beta chain) was obtained from a study of early T cells in non-severe SARS-CoV-2 infection. The overall study: It was bulk RNA from unsorted whole blood that was sequenced, and the chains were unpaired. Overall study results and limits: Missing private and CD4 specificities, VDJdb matching favored anti-spike CD8 responses.

Germline lookup yields CDR1 MNHEY and CDR2 SVGAGI. This CDR3 spans 15 amino acids. V trimming: 0 bases; J trimming: 1 base; junction bases outside the gene matches: 0. Individual cDNA molecules received unique molecular identifiers during library preparation. One entry per CDR3 protein results from TCRdb running MiXCR on the 5' RACE reads. The table includes fewer than 40,000 distinct CDR3 sequences, more than 5.5% detected once. The sample holds many counts of this clonotype. Its antigen is not known. Sequences were obtained from whole blood. The TCR was taken from an adult who was a healthcare worker with PCR-confirmed SARS-CoV-2 infection or an uninfected control (not recorded which). This chain connects TRBV6-5 to TRBJ1-3; 7 bases are a match to TRBD1. The CDR3 protein is CASSYSQGSGNTIYF. CDR3 nucleotide sequence: TGTGCCAGCAGTTACTCACAGGGGTCTGGAAACACCATATATTTT.